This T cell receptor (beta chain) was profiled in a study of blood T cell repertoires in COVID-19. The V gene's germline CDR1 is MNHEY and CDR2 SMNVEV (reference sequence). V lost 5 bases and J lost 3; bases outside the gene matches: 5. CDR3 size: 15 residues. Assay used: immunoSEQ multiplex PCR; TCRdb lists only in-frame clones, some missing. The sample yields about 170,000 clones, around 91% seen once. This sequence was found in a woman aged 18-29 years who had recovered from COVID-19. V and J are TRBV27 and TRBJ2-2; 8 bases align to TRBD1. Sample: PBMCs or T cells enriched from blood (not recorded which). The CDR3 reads CASSQGTGYTGELFF. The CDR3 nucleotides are TGTGCCAGCAGTCAAGGGACAGGATACACCGGGGAGCTGTTTTTT.